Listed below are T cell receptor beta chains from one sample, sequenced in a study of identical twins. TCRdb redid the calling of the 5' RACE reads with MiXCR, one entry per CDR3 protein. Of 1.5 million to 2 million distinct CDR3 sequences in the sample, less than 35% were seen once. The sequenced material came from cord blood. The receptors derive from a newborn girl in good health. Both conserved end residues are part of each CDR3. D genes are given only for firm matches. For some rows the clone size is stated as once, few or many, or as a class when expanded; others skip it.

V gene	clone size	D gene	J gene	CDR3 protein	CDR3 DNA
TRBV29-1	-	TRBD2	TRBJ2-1	CSGRDSGVNEQFF	TGCAGCGGGAGGGATAGCGGGGTGAATGAGCAGTTCTTC
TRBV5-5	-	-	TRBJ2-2	CASSLIAPSTGELFF	TGTGCCAGCAGCTTGATTGCACCGTCCACCGGGGAGCTGTTTTTT
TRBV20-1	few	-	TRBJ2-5	CSATGLSGERETQYF	TGCAGTGCTACCGGTCTCTCGGGAGAAAGAGAGACCCAGTACTTC
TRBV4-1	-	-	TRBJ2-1	CASSQEATSNEQFF	TGCGCCAGCAGCCAAGAGGCGACTAGCAATGAGCAGTTCTTC
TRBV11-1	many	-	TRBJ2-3	CASSLSYSTDTQYF	TGTGCCAGCAGCTTAAGCTACAGCACAGATACGCAGTATTTT
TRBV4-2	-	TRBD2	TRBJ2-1	CASSLSGTSGGNEQFF	TGTGCCAGCAGCTTATCCGGGACTAGCGGGGGTAATGAGCAGTTCTTC
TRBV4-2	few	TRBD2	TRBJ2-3	CASSTVGGGGTDTQYF	TGTGCCAGCAGCACGGTGGGCGGGGGAGGCACAGATACGCAGTATTTT
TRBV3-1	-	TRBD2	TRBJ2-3	CASSPTPGLGGTDTQYF	TGTGCCAGCAGCCCCACTCCGGGACTAGGGGGCACAGATACGCAGTATTTT
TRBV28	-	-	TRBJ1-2	CASGWAGAWGGYTF	TGTGCCAGCGGTTGGGCAGGGGCATGGGGTGGCTACACCTTC
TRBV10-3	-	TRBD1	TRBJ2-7	CATQQGSSYNEQYF	TGTGCCACCCAACAGGGGAGCTCCTACAATGAGCAGTACTTC
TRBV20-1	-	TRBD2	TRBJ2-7	CSARDGTSGTVKGYEQYF	TGCAGTGCTAGAGACGGGACTAGCGGGACTGTAAAGGGCTACGAGCAGTACTTC
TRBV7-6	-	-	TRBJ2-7	CASSFRNPAWSSYNEQYF	TGTGCCAGCAGCTTCCGTAATCCGGCCTGGAGCTCCTACAATGAGCAGTACTTC
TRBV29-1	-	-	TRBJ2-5	CSVEWGLGGRYF	TGCAGCGTTGAATGGGGTCTGGGAGGAAGGTACTTC
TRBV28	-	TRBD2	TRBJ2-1	CASSSSGGGAYNEQFF	TGTGCCAGCAGTTCCAGCGGGGGAGGGGCTTACAATGAGCAGTTCTTC
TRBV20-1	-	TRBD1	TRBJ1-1	CSARDAFSGTGEEAFF	TGCAGTGCTAGAGACGCCTTCTCCGGGACAGGGGAAGAAGCTTTCTTT
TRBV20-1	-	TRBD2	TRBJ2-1	CSASHLADNEQFF	TGCAGTGCTAGCCATCTAGCGGACAATGAGCAGTTCTTC
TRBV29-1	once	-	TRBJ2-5	CSADPRRRVDGQEAQYF	TGCAGCGCCGACCCCAGAAGGAGGGTGGACGGCCAAGAGGCCCAGTACTTC
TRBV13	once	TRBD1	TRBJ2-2	CASSFGDRANTGELFF	TGTGCCAGCAGCTTTGGGGACAGGGCTAACACCGGGGAGCTGTTTTTT
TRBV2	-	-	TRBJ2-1	CASSERRLLTSYNEQFF	TGTGCCAGCAGTGAACGGAGACTCCTAACATCCTACAATGAGCAGTTCTTC
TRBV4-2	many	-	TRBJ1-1	CASSQGQSTEAFF	TGTGCCAGCAGCCAAGGACAATCCACTGAAGCTTTCTTT
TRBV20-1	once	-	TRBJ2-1	CSARGDQTEFPYNEQFF	TGCAGTGCTAGAGGCGACCAGACCGAATTCCCCTACAATGAGCAGTTCTTC
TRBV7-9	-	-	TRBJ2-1	CASSLGVAGGLSYNEQFF	TGTGCCAGCAGCTTAGGGGTAGCTGGGGGGCTCTCCTACAATGAGCAGTTCTTC
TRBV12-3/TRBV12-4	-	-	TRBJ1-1	CASSLLGTDEAFF	TGTGCCAGCAGTCTCCTGGGGACCGATGAAGCTTTCTTT
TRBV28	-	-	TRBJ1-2	CASSFTYRDPNYGYTF	TGTGCCAGCAGTTTCACATATAGGGATCCTAACTATGGCTACACCTTC
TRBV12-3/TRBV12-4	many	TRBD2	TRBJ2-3	CASSGAGSTDTQYF	TGTGCCAGCAGTGGAGCGGGGAGCACAGATACGCAGTATTTT
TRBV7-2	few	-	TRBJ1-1	CASSLAVRGEAFF	TGTGCCAGCAGCTTAGCTGTTAGGGGTGAAGCTTTCTTT
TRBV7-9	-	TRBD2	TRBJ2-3	CASSLHLTSGGPTDTQYF	TGTGCCAGCAGCTTGCACCTGACTAGCGGGGGACCCACAGATACGCAGTATTTT
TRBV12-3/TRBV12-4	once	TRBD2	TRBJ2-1	CASSPLTSGFYNEQFF	TGTGCCAGCAGTCCGTTGACTAGCGGGTTCTACAATGAGCAGTTCTTC
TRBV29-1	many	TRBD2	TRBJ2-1	CSVGLAGGSYNEQFF	TGCAGCGTTGGACTAGCGGGAGGCTCCTACAATGAGCAGTTCTTC
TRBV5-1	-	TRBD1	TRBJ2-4	CASSSPGQGALLAKNIQYF	TGCGCCAGCAGCTCCCCGGGACAGGGGGCCTTACTAGCCAAAAACATTCAGTACTTC
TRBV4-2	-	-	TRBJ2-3	CASSQGGSKTDTQYF	TGTGCCAGCAGCCAAGGTGGGAGTAAAACAGATACGCAGTATTTT
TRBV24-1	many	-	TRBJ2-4	CATSDLDKRSIQYF	TGTGCCACCAGTGACTTAGACAAAAGGAGCATTCAGTACTTC